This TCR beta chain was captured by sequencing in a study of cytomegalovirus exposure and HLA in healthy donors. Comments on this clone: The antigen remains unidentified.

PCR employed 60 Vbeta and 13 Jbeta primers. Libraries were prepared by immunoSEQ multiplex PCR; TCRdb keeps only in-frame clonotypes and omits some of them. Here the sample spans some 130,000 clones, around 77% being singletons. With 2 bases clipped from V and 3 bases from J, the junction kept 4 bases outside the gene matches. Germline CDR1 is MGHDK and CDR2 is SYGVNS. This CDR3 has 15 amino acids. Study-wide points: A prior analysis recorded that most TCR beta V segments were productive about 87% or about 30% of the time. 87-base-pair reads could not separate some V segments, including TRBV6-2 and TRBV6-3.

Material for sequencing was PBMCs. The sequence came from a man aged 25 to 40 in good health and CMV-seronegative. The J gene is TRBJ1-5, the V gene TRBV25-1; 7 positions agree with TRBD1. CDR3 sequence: CASSEGTAINQPQHF. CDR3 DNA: TGTGCCAGCAGTGAAGGGACAGCTATCAATCAGCCCCAGCATTTT.